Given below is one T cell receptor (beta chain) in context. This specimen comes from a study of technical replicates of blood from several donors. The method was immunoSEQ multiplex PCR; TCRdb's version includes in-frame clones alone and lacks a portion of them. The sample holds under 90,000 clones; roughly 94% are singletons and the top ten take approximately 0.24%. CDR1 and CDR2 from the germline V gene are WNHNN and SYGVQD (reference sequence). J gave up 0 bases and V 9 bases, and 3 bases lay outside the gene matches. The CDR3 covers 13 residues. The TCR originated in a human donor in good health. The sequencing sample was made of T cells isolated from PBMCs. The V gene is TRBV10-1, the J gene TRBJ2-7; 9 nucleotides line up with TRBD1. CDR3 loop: CASSDRGSYEQYF. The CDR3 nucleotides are TGCGCCAGTTCGGACAGGGGCTCCTACGAGCAGTACTTC.